These T cell receptor beta chains were read from a single sample in a study of blood T cell repertoires in COVID-19. Clones were sequenced by immunoSEQ multiplex PCR, and TCRdb holds only the in-frame ones, with some missing. This repertoire shows under 250,000 clones, roughly nine tenths found once; its top ten account for about 1.6%. Material: peripheral blood. The receptors come from a woman aged 60-75 years who had recovered from COVID-19. Each CDR3 is given with its conserved first and last residue. A D gene is named only where the DNA matches it firmly. A clone size is listed for some rows: how often the clone was seen (once, few, many), or a class if it is expanded.

j_gene: TRBJ1-5; v_gene: TRBV18; abundance: NA; d_gene: NA; CDR3aa: CASSPPGGRDQPQHF; CDR3nt: TGTGCCAGCTCACCACCGGGGGGGCGCGATCAGCCCCAGCATTTT
j_gene: TRBJ1-2; v_gene: TRBV7-2; abundance: NA; d_gene: NA; CDR3aa: CASSAIYGYTF; CDR3nt: TGTGCCAGCAGCGCGATCTATGGCTACACCTTC
j_gene: TRBJ1-2; v_gene: TRBV5-5; abundance: NA; d_gene: NA; CDR3aa: CASSFQGDYGYTF; CDR3nt: TGTGCCAGCAGCTTTCAGGGTGACTATGGCTACACCTTC
j_gene: TRBJ2-1; v_gene: TRBV19; abundance: NA; d_gene: NA; CDR3aa: CASRSKTYNEQFF; CDR3nt: TGTGCCAGCCGAAGCAAAACCTACAATGAGCAGTTCTTC
j_gene: TRBJ2-7; v_gene: TRBV28; abundance: NA; d_gene: TRBD1; CDR3aa: CASISVQGAAEQYF; CDR3nt: TGTGCCAGCATCTCCGTCCAGGGGGCAGCCGAGCAGTACTTC
j_gene: TRBJ2-6; v_gene: TRBV5-1; abundance: NA; d_gene: NA; CDR3aa: CASSLVDSSGANVLTF; CDR3nt: TGCGCCAGCAGCTTGGTCGACAGCTCTGGGGCCAACGTCCTGACTTTC
j_gene: TRBJ2-1; v_gene: TRBV2; abundance: once; d_gene: TRBD1; CDR3aa: CASSEWGQGANEQFF; CDR3nt: TGTGCCAGCAGTGAATGGGGACAGGGGGCTAATGAGCAGTTCTTC
j_gene: TRBJ1-2; v_gene: TRBV4-3; abundance: NA; d_gene: NA; CDR3aa: CASSQEAANYGYTF; CDR3nt: TGCGCCAGCAGCCAAGAGGCCGCTAACTATGGCTACACCTTC
j_gene: TRBJ2-3; v_gene: TRBV7-9; abundance: NA; d_gene: NA; CDR3aa: CASRREDTQYF; CDR3nt: TGTGCCAGCAGACGAGAAGATACGCAGTATTTT
j_gene: TRBJ1-1; v_gene: TRBV7-3; abundance: NA; d_gene: NA; CDR3aa: CASSLTGVGGAFF; CDR3nt: TGTGCCAGCAGCTTAACAGGGGTTGGCGGCGCTTTCTTT
j_gene: TRBJ1-2; v_gene: TRBV7-9; abundance: NA; d_gene: NA; CDR3aa: CASSFGDYGYTF; CDR3nt: TGTGCCAGCAGCTTTGGAGACTATGGCTACACCTTC
j_gene: TRBJ1-5; v_gene: TRBV27; abundance: NA; d_gene: NA; CDR3aa: CASSFLSSNQPQHF; CDR3nt: TGTGCCAGCAGTTTTTTGAGCTCAAATCAGCCCCAGCATTTT
j_gene: TRBJ1-6; v_gene: TRBV15; abundance: NA; d_gene: NA; CDR3aa: CATGREGFSYNSPLHF; CDR3nt: TGTGCCACGGGCAGGGAAGGGTTTTCCTATAATTCACCCCTCCACTTT
j_gene: TRBJ1-6; v_gene: TRBV7-3; abundance: NA; d_gene: NA; CDR3aa: CASSLGDYSPLHF; CDR3nt: TGTGCCAGCAGCTTAGGGGACTATTCACCCCTCCACTTT
j_gene: TRBJ1-5; v_gene: TRBV28; abundance: NA; d_gene: TRBD1; CDR3aa: CASSFGWDRHNQPQHF; CDR3nt: TGTGCCAGCAGTTTCGGGTGGGACAGACACAATCAGCCCCAGCATTTT
j_gene: TRBJ1-2; v_gene: TRBV2; abundance: once; d_gene: TRBD1; CDR3aa: CASGRTGQTYGYTF; CDR3nt: TGTGCCAGCGGCCGAACGGGACAGACCTATGGCTACACCTTC
j_gene: TRBJ1-6; v_gene: TRBV10-3; abundance: NA; d_gene: NA; CDR3aa: CAIRPGGVDSPLHF; CDR3nt: TGTGCCATCAGGCCTGGAGGGGTGGATTCACCCCTCCACTTT
j_gene: TRBJ1-4; v_gene: TRBV5-1; abundance: NA; d_gene: TRBD1; CDR3aa: CASSPGQGNEKLFF; CDR3nt: TGCGCCAGCAGCCCGGGACAGGGAAATGAAAAACTGTTTTTT
j_gene: TRBJ2-7; v_gene: TRBV5-1; abundance: NA; d_gene: TRBD1; CDR3aa: CASSGGTGILGEQYF; CDR3nt: TGCGCCAGCAGCGGGGGGACAGGGATATTGGGCGAGCAGTACTTC
j_gene: TRBJ2-2; v_gene: TRBV27; abundance: NA; d_gene: NA; CDR3aa: CASSPGTGFTGELFF; CDR3nt: TGTGCCAGCAGCCCTGGCACAGGGTTCACCGGGGAGCTGTTTTTT
j_gene: TRBJ1-6; v_gene: TRBV7-8; abundance: once; d_gene: NA; CDR3aa: CASSLDTGIYNSPLHF; CDR3nt: TGTGCCAGCAGCTTAGACACAGGGATCTATAATTCACCCCTCCACTTT
j_gene: TRBJ1-5; v_gene: TRBV27; abundance: few; d_gene: NA; CDR3aa: CASSLFSGVGQPQHF; CDR3nt: TGTGCCAGCAGTTTATTTAGCGGGGTCGGACAGCCCCAGCATTTT
j_gene: TRBJ1-6; v_gene: TRBV4-3; abundance: NA; d_gene: TRBD1; CDR3aa: CASSQDRSAGGAGYSPLHF; CDR3nt: TGCGCCAGCAGCCAAGATAGATCGGCAGGGGGCGCCGGGTATTCACCCCTCCACTTT
j_gene: TRBJ2-7; v_gene: TRBV7-9; abundance: NA; d_gene: NA; CDR3aa: CASSSGGSYEQYF; CDR3nt: TGTGCCAGCAGCTCAGGGGGGTCCTACGAGCAGTACTTC
j_gene: TRBJ1-1; v_gene: TRBV12-3/TRBV12-4; abundance: few; d_gene: TRBD1; CDR3aa: CASSRQGSTEAFF; CDR3nt: TGTGCCAGCAGTCGACAGGGGAGTACTGAAGCTTTCTTT
j_gene: TRBJ2-7; v_gene: TRBV5-4; abundance: once; d_gene: NA; CDR3aa: CASSLPGNYEQYF; CDR3nt: TGTGCCAGCAGCTTGCCAGGGAACTACGAGCAGTACTTC
j_gene: TRBJ1-1; v_gene: TRBV5-6; abundance: NA; d_gene: NA; CDR3aa: CASSWSGANTEAFF; CDR3nt: TGTGCCAGCAGCTGGAGTGGGGCGAACACTGAAGCTTTCTTT
j_gene: TRBJ1-3; v_gene: TRBV11-3; abundance: NA; d_gene: NA; CDR3aa: CASSLGGPGNTIYF; CDR3nt: TGTGCCAGCAGCTTAGGAGGGCCTGGAAACACCATATATTTT
j_gene: TRBJ1-2; v_gene: TRBV27; abundance: NA; d_gene: TRBD1; CDR3aa: CASSETGGYVYGYTF; CDR3nt: TGTGCCAGCAGCGAGACAGGGGGATATGTCTATGGCTACACCTTC
j_gene: TRBJ1-4; v_gene: TRBV6-5; abundance: NA; d_gene: NA; CDR3aa: CASIRQVSNEKLFF; CDR3nt: TGTGCCAGCATCAGACAGGTTTCTAATGAAAAACTGTTTTTT
j_gene: TRBJ2-7; v_gene: TRBV5-1; abundance: NA; d_gene: NA; CDR3aa: CASSSRGTSFYEQYF; CDR3nt: TGCGCCAGCAGCTCCCGAGGGACAAGTTTCTACGAGCAGTACTTC
j_gene: TRBJ2-3; v_gene: TRBV5-6; abundance: few; d_gene: NA; CDR3aa: CASNILGVTSHTQYF; CDR3nt: TGTGCCAGCAACATCTTAGGAGTTACAAGCCATACGCAGTATTTT
j_gene: TRBJ1-3; v_gene: TRBV6-5; abundance: NA; d_gene: NA; CDR3aa: CASSYQGFNSGNTIYF; CDR3nt: TGTGCCAGCAGTTACCAGGGCTTTAACTCTGGAAACACCATATATTTT
j_gene: TRBJ1-2; v_gene: TRBV28; abundance: NA; d_gene: NA; CDR3aa: CASGEGSSYGYTF; CDR3nt: TGTGCGAGCGGGGAGGGCAGCTCATATGGCTACACCTTC
j_gene: TRBJ2-3; v_gene: TRBV7-2; abundance: NA; d_gene: TRBD2; CDR3aa: CASSLRLAGGRTDTQYF; CDR3nt: TGTGCCAGCAGCCTGCGACTAGCGGGGGGCCGCACAGATACGCAGTATTTT
j_gene: TRBJ2-1; v_gene: TRBV18; abundance: NA; d_gene: TRBD2; CDR3aa: CASSRVLAGRDEQFF; CDR3nt: TGTGCCAGCTCAAGGGTATTGGCAGGGAGGGATGAGCAGTTCTTC
j_gene: TRBJ2-3; v_gene: TRBV7-3; abundance: NA; d_gene: NA; CDR3aa: CASSFPTGGGDTQYF; CDR3nt: TGTGCCAGCAGCTTCCCGACAGGCGGGGGAGATACGCAGTATTTT
j_gene: TRBJ2-1; v_gene: TRBV18; abundance: NA; d_gene: TRBD1; CDR3aa: CASSPSGQGGYNEQFF; CDR3nt: TGTGCCAGCTCACCATCGGGACAGGGGGGTTACAATGAGCAGTTCTTC
j_gene: TRBJ1-1; v_gene: TRBV2; abundance: NA; d_gene: NA; CDR3aa: CASSVNGHEAFF; CDR3nt: TGTGCCAGCAGTGTAAACGGACACGAGGCTTTCTTT
j_gene: TRBJ2-5; v_gene: TRBV3-1/TRBV3-2; abundance: NA; d_gene: NA; CDR3aa: CASSPYNGGQETQYF; CDR3nt: TGTGCCAGCAGCCCGTACAACGGGGGCCAAGAGACCCAGTACTTC
j_gene: TRBJ2-3; v_gene: TRBV19; abundance: few; d_gene: NA; CDR3aa: CASSRSMSLGTQYF; CDR3nt: TGTGCCAGTAGTAGATCCATGAGCCTTGGTACGCAGTATTTT
j_gene: TRBJ1-1; v_gene: TRBV5-1; abundance: once; d_gene: TRBD1; CDR3aa: CASSAQGGHTEAFF; CDR3nt: TGCGCCAGCAGCGCCCAGGGGGGTCACACTGAAGCTTTCTTT
j_gene: TRBJ1-3; v_gene: TRBV7-2; abundance: NA; d_gene: NA; CDR3aa: CASSRGLAGGNTIYF; CDR3nt: TGTGCCAGCAGCAGAGGCCTGGCAGGGGGAAACACCATATATTTT
j_gene: TRBJ1-3; v_gene: TRBV4-1; abundance: NA; d_gene: NA; CDR3aa: CASSQGQNGNTIYF; CDR3nt: TGCGCCAGCAGCCAAGGACAGAATGGAAACACCATATATTTT
j_gene: TRBJ2-1; v_gene: TRBV7-9; abundance: NA; d_gene: TRBD2; CDR3aa: CASSTAGGTNEQFF; CDR3nt: TGTGCCAGCAGCACGGCGGGGGGAACCAATGAGCAGTTCTTC
j_gene: TRBJ1-3; v_gene: TRBV7-6; abundance: NA; d_gene: NA; CDR3aa: CASRRQRGNTIYF; CDR3nt: TGTGCCAGCAGAAGGCAGAGGGGAAACACCATATATTTT
j_gene: TRBJ1-1; v_gene: TRBV11-2; abundance: NA; d_gene: NA; CDR3aa: CASSSFGLNTEAFF; CDR3nt: TGTGCCAGCAGCTCGTTCGGGTTGAACACTGAAGCTTTCTTT
j_gene: TRBJ1-2; v_gene: TRBV6-6; abundance: NA; d_gene: NA; CDR3aa: CASSFGQGVGWGYTF; CDR3nt: TGTGCCAGCAGCTTTGGGCAGGGCGTAGGCTGGGGCTACACCTTC
j_gene: TRBJ1-3; v_gene: TRBV27; abundance: few; d_gene: NA; CDR3aa: CASSEIRSGNTIYF; CDR3nt: TGTGCCAGCAGTGAGATACGCTCTGGAAACACCATATATTTT
j_gene: TRBJ1-1; v_gene: TRBV18; abundance: NA; d_gene: NA; CDR3aa: CASSSKPKGSEAFF; CDR3nt: TGTGCCAGCTCATCGAAACCAAAGGGGTCTGAAGCTTTCTTT